One sample yielded the 2 T cell receptor beta chains listed below, sequenced in a study of graft-versus-host responses after intestinal transplantation. Produced via immunoSEQ multiplex PCR; TCRdb's table is partial and in-frame only. This sample carries roughly 56,000 clones, about 93% of them seen once, and the ten largest clones take about 2.9%. This material consisted of PBMCs, taken roughly 120 days after intestinal transplantation. These TCRs come from a human patient who received an intestinal transplant, so some T cells may come from the graft donor.

CDR3 nucleotide sequence: TGTGCCAGCTCACGAAGTGCGTTCTACGAGCAGTACTTC. Residues: CASSRSAFYEQYF. The J gene is TRBJ2-7, the V gene TRBV18; unclear D gene. V lost 4 bases and J lost 3, with 10 bases in between. The CDR3 runs 13 residues. Per germline, CDR1 KGHSH and CDR2 LQKENI.

The chain links TRBV28 to TRBJ1-3; 8 bases are a match to TRBD1. V dropped 6 bases and J dropped 8; count of bases not matched to a gene: 6. The CDR3 has 13 residues. Germline V gene lookup returns CDR1 MDHEN and CDR2 SYDVKM. This chain's CDR3 is CASSRTGLDTIYF. Written as DNA, the CDR3 is TGTGCCAGCAGCCGGACAGGGTTGGACACCATATATTTT. The variable domain in full, completed from reference TRBV28 and TRBJ1-3, reads DVKVTQSSRYLVKRTGEKVFLECVQDMDHENMFWYRQDPGLGLRLIYFSYDVKMKEKGDIPEGYSVSREKKERFSLILESASTNQTSMYLCASSRTGLDTIYFGEGSWLTVV.